Below, 5 T cell receptor beta chains from the same sample are listed, as sequenced in a study of CD8 T cells in Susac syndrome. cDNA came from about 0.5 to 1 ug RNA primed by random hexamers. MiXCR, applied by TCRdb to the immunoSEQ multiplex PCR reads, yields one record per CDR3 protein. The data show some 260,000 distinct CDR3 sequences, roughly 93% seen once. Specimen: CD4+ T cells from PBMCs. These receptors all stem from a human donor with multiple sclerosis.

V usage is TRBV5-4 and J usage is TRBJ2-2; no clear D gene. This CDR3 contains 16 residues. Germline CDR1 is SGHNT and CDR2 is YYREEE (reference sequence). The V and J ends lost 2 bases and 0 bases respectively, with 11 bases between them. The CDR3 here is CASSFFGGPNTGELFF. Here the CDR3 DNA reads TGTGCCAGCAGCTTCTTCGGCGGCCCGAACACCGGGGAGCTGTTTTTT.

The gene calls are TRBV28 and TRBJ2-1; 9 nucleotides align to TRBD2. The CDR3 is made up of 15 amino acids. V was pared by 6 bases and J by 7 bases, with 10 bases of the junction left unmatched. Germline V gene data show CDR1 as MDHEN and CDR2 as SYDVKM. In DNA, the CDR3 is TGTGCCAGCAGACGTAGCGGGGGACCAGAGAATGAGCAGTTCTTC. Its protein product is CASRRSGGPENEQFF.

V gene TRBV20-1 combines with J gene TRBJ1-5; D is undetermined. Per germline, CDR1 DFQATT and CDR2 SNEGSKA (reference sequence). Trimming removed 0 bases from V and 0 bases from J, with 15 bases in between. The CDR3 runs to 17 residues. CDR3 sequence (DNA): TGCAGTGCTAGAGAGGCCAGGCTCGGAGATAGCAATCAGCCCCAGCATTTT. Translating it yields CSAREARLGDSNQPQHF.

V and J are TRBV20-1 and TRBJ1-1; possibly TRBD1 for D (5 bases). This CDR3 is built from 12 residues. The V and J ends lost 5 bases and 1 base respectively, with 8 bases between them. Germline V gene sequence: CDR1 DFQATT, CDR2 SNEGSKA (reference sequence). CDR3 sequence reads: CSAADRNTEAFF. CDR3 bases: TGCAGTGCTGCCGACAGGAACACTGAAGCTTTCTTT.

The chain couples TRBV20-1 to TRBJ1-1, with 9 bases fitting TRBD1. Germline V gives CDR1 DFQATT, CDR2 SNEGSKA (reference sequence). V lost 3 bases to trimming and J lost 5 bases; unmatched junction nucleotides: 4. This CDR3 has 13 residues. Here the CDR3 DNA reads TGCAGTGCTAGGGGGACAGGGTGGACTGAAGCTTTCTTT. Its protein product is CSARGTGWTEAFF.